The 6 T cell receptor beta chains reported below all come from one sample, sequenced in a study of CD8 T cells in Susac syndrome. Reverse transcription of about 0.5 to 1 ug RNA was carried out with random hexamers. TCRdb redid the calling of the immunoSEQ multiplex PCR reads with MiXCR, one entry per CDR3 protein. The table lists about 71,000 distinct CDR3 sequences, approximately 96% of them singletons, with 0.095% to 0.12% in the top ten. Specimen: CD4+ T cells from PBMCs. Receptors originate from a human donor with multiple sclerosis.

The CDR3 sequence is CASSFSRGAGANVLTF. CDR3 nucleotide sequence: TGTGCCAGCAGCTTTTCACGGGGCGCTGGGGCCAACGTCCTGACTTTC. V and J are TRBV7-9 and TRBJ2-6; either TRBD1 or TRBD2 may fit D (5 bases each). V was clipped by 3 bases and J by 2 bases, with 11 bases between them. The CDR3 extends over 16 amino acids. The germline gives CDR1 SEHNR, CDR2 FQNEAQ (reference sequence).

The rearrangement links TRBV13 to TRBJ1-4; D unresolved. V was clipped by 3 bases and J by 5 bases, with 10 bases between them. This CDR3 contains 14 residues. Germline assignment: CDR1 PRHDT and CDR2 FYEKMQ (reference sequence). The CDR3 DNA reads as TGTGCCAGCAGCTTCGGCACTAAGAATGAAAAACTGTTTTTT. Protein: CASSFGTKNEKLFF.

This clonotype showed up just once. The rearrangement links TRBV18 to TRBJ2-4; D gene ambiguous. Germline V CDR1 and CDR2: KGHSH, LQKENI. This CDR3 comprises 15 residues. V gave up 3 bases and J gave up 8 bases, with 17 bases separating them. CDR3 sequence (DNA): TGTGCCAGCTCACCCGCAACACCGGGCCAGGACATTCAGTACTTC. Encoded protein: CASSPATPGQDIQYF.

The rearrangement uses TRBV4-3 and TRBJ2-1; TRBD2 matches at 9 bases. The CDR3 is 17 amino acids. Looked up from germline, CDR1 is LGHNA and CDR2 is YSLEER. The ends lost 1 base at V and 4 bases at J; junction bases unmatched: 8. The CDR3 nucleotides read TGCGCCAGCAGCCAAGGGGCTAGCGGGGAGTTTTACAATGAGCAGTTCTTC. Protein sequence: CASSQGASGEFYNEQFF.

The chain uses TRBV5-1 and TRBJ2-5; the match to TRBD1 covers 8 bases. CDR3 size: 14 residues. Trimming took 0 bases from V and 5 from J; bases not matched to a gene: 3. Germline V gene data show CDR1 as SGHRS and CDR2 as YFSETQ. The CDR3 sequence: CASSLGTGSETQYF. The CDR3 region has the DNA TGCGCCAGCAGCTTGGGGACAGGGAGCGAGACCCAGTACTTC.

The chain carries TRBV19 and TRBJ2-7; 12 nucleotides match TRBD1. V lost 10 bases, J lost 3 bases, and 7 bases stayed unmatched. CDR1 is LNHDA and CDR2 is SQIVND in the germline V gene (reference sequence). There are 14 residues in the CDR3. This CDR3 reads CANQGQGAIYEQYF. The CDR3 nucleotides read TGTGCCAACCAGGGACAGGGGGCGATCTACGAGCAGTACTTC.